A single sample gave rise to the 14 T cell receptor beta chains below, sequenced in a study of OX40 agonist ivuxolimab in advanced cancers. Generated by immunoSEQ multiplex PCR, the TCRdb table keeps only in-frame clones and is missing some. The table has under 90,000 clones, around 92% seen once; the top ten hold more than 2.5%. Sequencing was performed on CD4+ or CD8+ T cells sorted from blood, taken in a trial of the OX40 agonist ivuxolimab. These receptors were obtained from an adult with an advanced solid tumor such as melanoma, head and neck, liver or kidney cancer.

This clone was counted between two and nine times. The V call is TRBV20-1, the J call TRBJ1-1; D perhaps matches TRBD1 (5 bases). The V end was cut by 3 bases, the J end by 6 bases, with 8 bases between. The length of the CDR3 is 11 residues. The germline gives CDR1 DFQATT, CDR2 SNEGSKA (reference sequence). The CDR3 DNA sequence: TGCAGTGCTAGCAGGGCTTCTGAAGCTTTCTTT. It translates to CSASRASEAFF.

The genes are TRBV27 and TRBJ1-4, with D maybe TRBD1 (5 bases). The CDR3 is 17 amino acids. With 5 bases removed from V and 0 bases from J, the gap between germline ends came to 16 bases. Germline V CDR1 and CDR2: MNHEY, SMNVEV (reference sequence). CDR3 in amino acids: CASSPLKGRATNEKLFF. DNA of the CDR3: TGTGCCAGCAGTCCTCTGAAGGGGAGGGCAACTAATGAAAAACTGTTTTTT.

This clone was seen a handful of times. The chain carries TRBV10-3 and TRBJ1-3; D unclear. This CDR3 region has 15 residues. V dropped 4 bases and J dropped 3 bases, with 13 bases sitting between them. Germline-derived CDR1 and CDR2 are ENHRY and SYGVKD. CDR3 amino acids: CAISGLVGYGNTIYF. The CDR3 DNA sequence: TGTGCCATCAGTGGTTTGGTAGGGTATGGAAACACCATATATTTT.

This sequence joins TRBV18 and TRBJ1-5, with 7 bases lining up with TRBD1. Per germline, CDR1 KGHSH and CDR2 LQKENI. The ends lost 3 bases at V and 2 bases at J; junction bases unmatched: 7. CDR3 size: 16 residues. The CDR3, as DNA: TGTGCCAGCTCACCTGGTCAGGGGGGAGGCAATCAGCCCCAGCATTTT. Translating it yields CASSPGQGGGNQPQHF.

V and J are TRBV7-9 and TRBJ1-4; D is undetermined. From germline, CDR1 is SEHNR and CDR2 FQNEAQ (reference sequence). The CDR3 runs to 15 residues. V lost 1 base to trimming and J lost 7 bases, with 13 bases between them. The CDR3 DNA reads as TGTGCCAGCAGCTTAGGTCAAAGGGAAGGTGAAAAACTGTTTTTT. This sequence encodes CASSLGQREGEKLFF. Looking up the rest from reference TRBV7-9 and TRBJ1-4 gives the full variable domain: DTGVSQNPRHKITKRGQNVTFRCDPISEHNRLYWYRQTLGQGPEFLTYFQNEAQLEKSRLLSDRFSAERPKGSFSTLEIQRTEQGDSAMYLCASSLGQREGEKLFFGSGTQLSVL.

This sequence joins TRBV19 and TRBJ2-7; D not resolved. V dropped 9 bases and J dropped 5 bases, with 14 bases sitting between them. The CDR3 sequence is 12 residues long. The germline V gene has CDR1 LNHDA and CDR2 SQIVND (reference sequence). The CDR3 DNA sequence: TGTGCCAGCGGAAGATTTATGGACGAGCAGTACTTC. This encodes CASGRFMDEQYF.

This chain joins TRBV12-5 and TRBJ2-3; 7 nucleotides align to TRBD1. Germline V gene sequence: CDR1 LGHNT, CDR2 FRNRAP. CDR3 size: 16 residues. J lost 4 bases, V lost 0 bases, and 7 bases had no gene match. This chain's CDR3 is CASGLVQGLRADTQYF. Written as DNA, the CDR3 is TGTGCTAGTGGTTTGGTACAGGGGTTGAGAGCAGATACGCAGTATTTT.

The V call is TRBV5-1, the J call TRBJ1-1; no clear D gene. This CDR3 is built from 13 residues. Between the trimmed V and J ends, which lost 3 bases and 1 base, there was a span of 7 bases. Germline lookup yields CDR1 SGHRS and CDR2 YFSETQ. CDR3 sequence: CASSSPENTEAFF. In DNA form, the CDR3 reads TGCGCCAGCAGCTCACCCGAGAACACTGAAGCTTTCTTT.

The J gene is TRBJ1-3, the V gene TRBV7-2, with a possible D match to TRBD1 (6 bases). The CDR3 extends over 17 amino acids. V lost 3 bases, J lost 3 bases, and 18 bases lay in between. Germline loops: CDR1 SGHTA, CDR2 FQGNSA. CDR3 protein: CASSLTPPGQLGNTIYF. In DNA, the CDR3 is TGTGCCAGCAGCTTGACTCCACCTGGACAGCTTGGAAACACCATATATTTT. Full variable domain (rest looked up from reference TRBV7-2 and TRBJ1-3): GAGVSQSPSNKVTEKGKDVELRCDPISGHTALYWYRQSLGQGLEFLIYFQGNSAPDKSGLPSDRFSAERTGGSVSTLTIQRTQQEDSAVYLCASSLTPPGQLGNTIYFGEGSWLTVV.

The chain joins TRBV27 to TRBJ2-3; the D gene is possibly TRBD2 (6 bases). This CDR3 is built from 16 residues. Germline CDR1 is MNHEY and CDR2 is SMNVEV (reference sequence). V lost 3 bases, J lost 0 bases, and 13 bases lay in between. CDR3 residues: CASSLGLASSTDTQYF. The CDR3 coding sequence is TGTGCCAGCAGTTTGGGGCTAGCGTCTAGCACAGATACGCAGTATTTT.

In the case of this clone: The conserved closing phenylalanine or tryptophan is absent in this CDR3, likely reflecting a read error. The chain combines TRBV15 with TRBJ1-1; D may be TRBD1 (5 bases). This CDR3 spans 14 amino acids. Per germline, CDR1 LNHNV and CDR2 YYDKDF (reference sequence). Trimming removed 4 bases at V and 0 bases at J, with 9 bases between. The CDR3 is CATSTRQLNTEAFL. The CDR3 DNA sequence: TGTGCCACCAGCACACGACAGTTGAACACTGAAGCTTTCTTG.

The chain links TRBV6-1 to TRBJ1-5; unclear D gene. V was clipped by 3 bases and J by 6 bases, with 12 bases between them. Germline V gene sequence: CDR1 MNHNS, CDR2 SASEGT. This CDR3 comprises 14 residues. CDR3 DNA: TGTGCCAGCAGTGACGACCCCACCTTTCAGCCCCAGCATTTT. Translating gives CASSDDPTFQPQHF.

The rearrangement links TRBV19 to TRBJ1-2; D is unresolved. V was shortened by 5 bases and J by 5 bases, with 9 bases between the two germline ends. Germline CDR1 and CDR2: LNHDA and SQIVND (reference sequence). The CDR3 has 12 amino acids. DNA for the CDR3: TGTGCCAGTAGTCGGGTGCGGTATGGCTACACCTTC. This encodes CASSRVRYGYTF.

The chain recombines TRBV7-9 with TRBJ2-7; a weak D match, TRBD1 (6 bases). The CDR3 has 16 amino acids. Trimming removed 4 bases at V and 5 bases at J, with 21 bases between. The germline V gene has CDR1 SEHNR and CDR2 FQNEAQ (reference sequence). The CDR3 is CASSSGTGYFFDEQYF. CDR3 coding DNA: TGTGCCAGCAGCTCAGGAACAGGGTATTTTTTCGACGAGCAGTACTTC.